This T cell receptor beta chain is from a study of PD-L1 blockade in urothelial cancer (dated by TCRdb to about 2017). With regard to the full study: Every patient began therapy in the mid-2010s and was given atezolizumab 1,200 mg intravenously every 3 weeks. About 85% of the roughly 30 patients were males with bladder-origin urothelial cancer, and about 60% of the roughly 29 reported a prior smoking history. An ECOG performance status of 0 or 1 was recorded for the patients, and 0 to 3 prior chemotherapy regimens had been received by the patients. Blood samples were analyzed at 3 weeks after treatment start (second dose) and at 6 weeks after treatment start. A median of roughly 140,000 T cells and 80,000 to 95,000 unique TCRs was obtained from blood samples, and a median clonality of approximately 0.08 was observed. Somatic, immune and clinical correlates of response to PD-L1 blockade with atezolizumab in urothelial cancer were the focus of an exploratory multi-omic analysis. TCR sequencing covered pretreatment tumor samples and matched, serially collected peripheral blood taken before and after atezolizumab treatment. Progression-free survival longer than 6 months counted as durable clinical benefit, and TCR features were additionally tested against both progression-free and overall survival. In the same patients, pretreatment tumors underwent whole exome sequencing and RNA sequencing in addition to TCR sequencing. About 10 patients achieved durable clinical benefit and approximately 20 did not. Pretreatment blood TCR-seq was available for under 35 patients, at least one posttreatment blood collection was obtained for some 25 patients, and tumor TCR-seq was available for some 25 patients.

Each PCR received spiked-in synthetic TCR analog templates so that absolute template abundance could be estimated from read counts. The immunoSEQ assay was used to amplify TCRbeta CDR3 regions from genomic DNA with bias-controlled V and J gene primers. Rearranged TCRbeta segments were sequenced at approximately 20X coverage. In the paper's pipeline: Clustering was used to correct sequencing errors, and CDR3s were annotated against IMGT so that V, D and J genes could be assigned. Only productive TCRbeta rearrangements were used in downstream analyses, excluding out-of-frame or stop-codon sequences. Clonality was computed as one minus Shannon entropy normalized by the log of the number of unique productive sequences. Clones differing between time points or between blood and tumor were identified using Fisher's exact test with Benjamini-Hochberg correction, with an adjusted p below 0.01 applied as the threshold. TCRdb's version of the immuneACCESS table is confined to in-frame rearrangements and falls short of the full clone set. An unresolved V gene accounts for under half of the shortfall where checked; the remainder is of unknown origin. The DNA was the basis for D and trimming; V, J and clone size are from that table. The sample table records around 100,000 clones; 91% of these occur just once. The top ten hold 3% to 4.5% of the sample.

In regard to this clone: Its antigen has not been determined. Base qualities are not recorded, but no much larger clone differs from it by a single base.

CDR1 and CDR2 are read off the germline V gene as MDHEN and SYDVKM. At the junction V is shortened by 9 bases and J by 0 bases, with 9 bases in between. Reading from cysteine to phenylalanine, the CDR3 counts 14 amino acids. The only DNA kept is the CDR3, 42 bases in frame from the first base. Summary of the overall study and its limitations: Greater expansion of tumor-associated TCR clones in peripheral blood 3 weeks after the start of treatment was observed in patients with durable benefit (n of about 20, p = 0.022). Small sample size (n ≈ 28) and many exploratory analyses mean the results are intended to be hypothesis-generating. Improved progression-free and overall survival was found to be associated with pretreatment peripheral blood TCR clonality below the median.

The sample's time point label, decoded: peripheral blood 6 weeks after treatment start. A total of roughly 31 patients with locally advanced or metastatic urothelial carcinoma, treated at Memorial Sloan Kettering on a trial protocol, made up the cohort. Peripheral blood mononuclear cells were collected pretreatment and during treatment, with between 1 and 8 total time points per patient. The Qiagen DNeasy Blood extraction kit was used to purify genomic DNA from total PBMCs and tumor samples. PBMCs were collected pretreatment and during treatment, and were isolated and stored as previously described.

The chain uses TRBV28 and TRBJ2-6, with the D gene too uncertain to name. This sequence was found in a man aged 60 to 75 with urothelial cancer. The sequenced sample was PBMCs, obtained around atezolizumab (anti-PD-L1) treatment. The DNA sequence is as follows: TGTGCCAGTTTTCCTAGCTCTGGGGCCAACGTCCTGACTTTC. The encoded protein is CASFPSSGANVLTF.